This entry is about one T cell receptor (beta chain). CDR3 length: 16 residues. V lost 0 bases and J 0 bases, leaving 9 bases between the germline ends. Germline V gene sequence: CDR1 LGHNA, CDR2 YNFKEQ. These data belong to a study of T-cell reconstitution after alpha-beta-depleted transplantation in children. Unique molecular identifiers tagged the TCRbeta library. TCRdb analysed the PCR reads with MiXCR anew, one entry per CDR3 protein. The table has a few hundred thousand distinct CDR3 sequences, approximately 10% seen once. The receptor comes from a human donor who donated a stem cell graft to a child with acute lymphoblastic leukemia. This chain links TRBV4-2 with TRBJ2-4; maybe TRBD2 (5 bases). The sample here was PBMCs from the stem cell graft donor, taken from the stem cell graft. The CDR3 DNA follows: TGTGCCAGCAGCCAAGAGGAGCGGATAGCCAAAAACATTCAGTACTTC. Protein: CASSQEERIAKNIQYF.